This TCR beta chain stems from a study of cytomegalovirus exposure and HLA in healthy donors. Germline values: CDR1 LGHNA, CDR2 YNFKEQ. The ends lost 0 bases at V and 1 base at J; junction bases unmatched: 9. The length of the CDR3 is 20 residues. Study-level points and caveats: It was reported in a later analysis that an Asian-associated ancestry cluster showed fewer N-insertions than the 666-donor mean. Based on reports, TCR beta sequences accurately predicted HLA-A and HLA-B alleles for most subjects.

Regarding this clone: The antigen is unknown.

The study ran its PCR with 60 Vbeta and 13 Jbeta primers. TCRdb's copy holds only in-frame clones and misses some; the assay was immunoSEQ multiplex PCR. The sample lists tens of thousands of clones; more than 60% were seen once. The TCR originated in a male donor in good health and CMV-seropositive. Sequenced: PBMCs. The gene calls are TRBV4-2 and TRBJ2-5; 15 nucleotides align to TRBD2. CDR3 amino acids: CASSQELPGLAGGTQETQYF. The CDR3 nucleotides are TGTGCCAGCAGCCAAGAACTTCCGGGACTAGCGGGGGGAACCCAAGAGACCCAGTACTTC.